Listed here are 20 T cell receptor beta chains from one sample, sequenced in a study of cytomegalovirus exposure and HLA in healthy donors. With 60 Vbeta and 13 Jbeta primers, the PCR was carried out. Only in-frame clones appear in the TCRdb table, and some are missing; sequencing was by immunoSEQ multiplex PCR. The table has 82,000 or so clones, 10% seen once. The sample taken for sequencing was PBMCs. The receptors shown here come from a man in his sixties in good health and CMV-seropositive.

The V and J genes are TRBV7-2 and TRBJ2-5; 9 nucleotides match TRBD2. This CDR3 has 15 residues. Germline-derived CDR1 and CDR2 are SGHTA and FQGNSA. V gave up 3 bases and J gave up 6 bases; unmatched junction bases: 8. CDR3 bases: TGTGCCAGCAGCTTGGGACTAGCCGGTACTCAGACCCAGTACTTC. Translated, it gives CASSLGLAGTQTQYF.

This clone has only a few counts. The V gene is TRBV21-1, the J gene TRBJ1-2; TRBD1 was called by the table and not checked on the DNA. TRBV21-1 is designated a pseudogene. The CDR3 consists of 13 residues. In DNA form, the CDR3 reads TGTGCCAGCAGCAAAATCACAGCCCTAGGCTACACCTTC. Its protein is CASSKITALGYTF.

This clone has just a few counts. The V gene is TRBV5-6, the J gene TRBJ1-5; 12 nucleotides match TRBD1. Germline V gene data show CDR1 as SGHDT and CDR2 as YYEEEE. The CDR3 loop spans 19 amino acids. V dropped 0 bases and J dropped 4; count of bases not matched to a gene: 11. Here the CDR3 reads CASSLDLSGTGGLNQPQHF. The CDR3 DNA sequence: TGTGCCAGCAGCTTGGACCTCTCCGGGACAGGGGGCCTTAATCAGCCCCAGCATTTT. The whole variable domain, remainder taken from reference TRBV5-6 and TRBJ1-5, is DAGVTQSPTHLIKTRGQQVTLRCSPKSGHDTVSWYQQALGQGPQFIFQYYEEEERQRGNFPDRFSGHQFPNYSSELNVNALLLGDSALYLCASSLDLSGTGGLNQPQHFGDGTRLSIL.

This clone showed up just a few times. This chain uses TRBV5-1 with TRBJ2-3; 8 bases map to TRBD2. V trimming: 4 bases; J trimming: 0 bases; junction bases outside the gene matches: 4. CDR1 is SGHRS and CDR2 is YFSETQ in the germline V gene. CDR3 length equals 15 residues. The CDR3: CASSKGLGSTDTQYF. CDR3 coding DNA: TGCGCCAGCAGCAAGGGACTAGGGAGCACAGATACGCAGTATTTT.

This rearrangement joins TRBV5-1 to TRBJ1-1; D call uncertain. The CDR3 covers 13 residues. CDR1 is SGHRS and CDR2 is YFSETQ in the germline V gene. The V gene lost 0 bases and the J gene lost 8 bases, with 11 bases spanning the gap. The CDR3 is CASSLGPQAEAFF. The CDR3 bases are TGCGCCAGCAGCTTGGGCCCGCAGGCGGAAGCTTTCTTT. Filled out from reference TRBV5-1 and TRBJ1-1, the complete variable domain reads KAGVTQTPRYLIKTRGQQVTLSCSPISGHRSVSWYQQTPGQGLQFLFEYFSETQRNKGNFPGRFSGRQFSNSRSEMNVSTLELGDSALYLCASSLGPQAEAFFGQGTRLTVV.

This chain uses TRBV19 with TRBJ1-6, with a tentative D call TRBD1 (6 bases). Germline CDR1 reads LNHDA; CDR2 reads SQIVND (reference sequence). Trimming took 10 bases from V and 9 from J, leaving 22 bases between them. This CDR3 region has 15 residues. CDR3 sequence: CATSQGGGLGSPLHF. DNA for the CDR3: TGTGCCACCTCCCAAGGGGGGGGGCTTGGTTCACCCCTCCACTTT. The full variable domain, rest sourced from reference TRBV19 and TRBJ1-6, is DGGITQSPKYLFRKEGQNVTLSCEQNLNHDAMYWYRQDPGQGLRLIYYSQIVNDFQKGDIAEGYSVSREKKESFPLTVTSAQKNPTAFYLCATSQGGGLGSPLHFGNGTRLTVT.

The table lists this clone with a few counts. V is TRBV5-6 and J is TRBJ2-5, with D perhaps matching TRBD1 (5 bases). V dropped 4 bases and J dropped 4 bases, with 11 bases sitting between them. The CDR3 sequence is 13 residues long. Germline CDR1 and CDR2: SGHDT and YYEEEE. Here the CDR3 DNA reads TGTGCCAGCAGCCTTCCTAGGGGAGAGACCCAGTACTTC. Translating it yields CASSLPRGETQYF.

The CDR3 here is CASSVVLAGGQDTQYF. The CDR3, as DNA: TGTGCCAGCAGCGTAGTACTAGCGGGGGGGCAGGATACGCAGTATTTT. This chain uses TRBV9 with TRBJ2-3, with 13 positions matching TRBD2. J was trimmed by 6 bases and V by 0 bases; bases with no gene match: 4. CDR3 length: 16 residues. The germline V gene has CDR1 SGDLS and CDR2 YYNGEE.

This clone was observed a handful of times. The chain is built from TRBV18 and TRBJ1-1; the match to TRBD1 covers 7 bases. V was pared by 4 bases and J by 1 base, with 6 bases of the junction left unmatched. Germline V lookup: CDR1 KGHSH, CDR2 LQKENI. The CDR3 is 15 residues long. The CDR3 nucleotides read TGTGCCAGCTCACAATCTACAGGGGAGAACACTGAAGCTTTCTTT. Translating gives CASSQSTGENTEAFF.

This sequence joins TRBV30 and TRBJ1-5; the D is unclear. Germline V CDR1 and CDR2: GTSNPN, SVGIG (reference sequence). The length of the CDR3 is 15 residues. Trimming removed 3 bases from V and 4 bases from J, with 16 bases in between. The CDR3: CAWSYFFDTNQPQHF. For the CDR3, the DNA is TGTGCCTGGAGCTACTTTTTCGACACGAATCAGCCCCAGCATTTT.

On this clone: Within the sample, other DNA sequences also encode this same CDR3. The chain is built from TRBV30 and TRBJ1-1; no definite D call. Trimming took off 3 bases at V and 1 base at J, with 6 bases between the two ends. The germline V gene encodes CDR1 GTSNPN and CDR2 SVGIG (reference sequence). The CDR3 length is 12 residues. CDR3 amino acids: CAWSPGNTEAFF. DNA of the CDR3: TGTGCCTGGAGCCCGGGGAACACTGAAGCTTTCTTT.

This clone showed up just a few times. This rearrangement joins TRBV28 to TRBJ2-3; TRBD2 might be the D (7 bases). The V gene lost 3 bases and the J gene lost 3 bases, with 16 bases spanning the gap. The CDR3 runs to 16 residues. CDR1 is MDHEN and CDR2 is SYDVKM in the germline V gene. CDR3 sequence: CASSFKGGYGTDTQYF. CDR3 DNA sequence: TGTGCCAGCAGTTTCAAGGGGGGGTACGGGACAGATACGCAGTATTTT.

This clone was found a few times. V and J are TRBV28 and TRBJ2-5; D gene uncertain. Germline values: CDR1 MDHEN, CDR2 SYDVKM. The CDR3 totals 11 residues. V was shortened by 6 bases and J by 2 bases, with 4 bases between the two germline ends. Here the CDR3 DNA reads TGTGCCAGCAGACTGCAAGAGACCCAGTACTTC. Its translation: CASRLQETQYF.

The V and J genes are TRBV19 and TRBJ1-1; 9 bases are a match to TRBD1. V shed 7 bases and J 5 bases; nucleotides not matched to a gene: 20. Germline CDR1 reads LNHDA; CDR2 reads SQIVND (reference sequence). The CDR3 extends over 18 amino acids. The CDR3 DNA follows: TGTGCCAGTACGAAGGGCGCGGGACAGGGATTTTCGGGAACTGAAGCTTTCTTT. This translates into CASTKGAGQGFSGTEAFF.

This chain connects TRBV7-3 to TRBJ2-3; D unclear. Germline loops: CDR1 SGHTA, CDR2 FQGTGA. CDR3 length: 14 residues. V was clipped by 2 bases and J by 2 bases, with 8 bases between them. CDR3 sequence reads: CASSLGGFTDTQYF. The CDR3 DNA reads TGTGCCAGCAGCTTAGGCGGCTTCACAGATACGCAGTATTTT.

The CDR3 reads CASSPWGQGAIGYTF. DNA of the CDR3: TGTGCCAGCAGCCCTTGGGGACAGGGGGCGATAGGCTACACCTTC. This sequence joins TRBV7-9 and TRBJ1-2, with 12 bases aligning to TRBD1. Unmatched junction bases numbered 9, after V lost 5 bases and J lost 8 bases. This CDR3 is built from 15 residues. Germline CDR1 SEHNR, CDR2 FQNEAQ (reference sequence).

This clone has more than one count but fewer than ten. The V and J genes are TRBV5-8 and TRBJ2-5, with TRBD1 as a possible D gene (5 bases). The CDR3 consists of 14 residues. With 0 bases removed from V and 0 bases from J, the gap between germline ends came to 6 bases. The V gene's germline CDR1 is SGHTS and CDR2 YDEGEE. The CDR3 DNA reads TGTGCCAGCAGCTTGGGACAGCACCAAGAGACCCAGTACTTC. As protein: CASSLGQHQETQYF.

The chain has TRBV18 and TRBJ2-4; 8 nucleotides align to TRBD1. V lost 5 bases to trimming and J lost 8 bases; unmatched junction nucleotides: 8. CDR3 size: 14 residues. The V gene's germline CDR1 is KGHSH and CDR2 LQKENI. CDR3 loop: CASSSWTGRDIQYF. DNA for the CDR3: TGTGCCAGCTCATCCTGGACAGGGCGAGACATTCAGTACTTC.

The table lists this clone with a few counts. The V and J genes are TRBV5-4 and TRBJ2-7; possible D gene TRBD1, 6 bases. Germline assignment: CDR1 SGHNT and CDR2 YYREEE (reference sequence). This CDR3 contains 14 residues. Trimming stripped 4 bases from V and 2 bases from J, with 13 bases between. Here the CDR3 reads CASSTQGLTYEQYF. DNA for the CDR3: TGTGCCAGCAGCACACAGGGCCTAACCTACGAGCAGTACTTC.

This clone turned up a few times. The V gene is TRBV30, the J gene TRBJ1-2, with a possible D match to TRBD1 (6 bases). The CDR3 extends over 13 amino acids. Deletions cut 3 bases from V and 4 bases from J, with 12 bases between. Germline V lookup: CDR1 GTSNPN, CDR2 SVGIG (reference sequence). The CDR3 here is CAWSFQGSYGYTF. The CDR3 coding sequence is TGTGCCTGGAGCTTCCAGGGGTCCTATGGCTACACCTTC. Combining the CDR3 with reference TRBV30 and TRBJ1-2 gives the whole variable domain SQTIHQWPATLVQPVGSPLSLECTVEGTSNPNLYWYRQAAGRGLQLLFYSVGIGQISSEVPQNLSASRPQDRQFILSSKKLLLSDSGFYLCAWSFQGSYGYTFGSGTRLTVV.